Reported below is one T cell receptor (beta chain). The method was immunoSEQ multiplex PCR; TCRdb's version includes in-frame clones alone and lacks a portion of them. The table includes 75,000 or so clones, 88% detected once. These data come from a study of blood T cell repertoires in COVID-19. CDR3 size: 16 residues. Germline loops: CDR1 GTSNPN, CDR2 SVGIG (reference sequence). The V and J ends lost 8 bases and 3 bases, in that order; junction bases with no gene match: 17. The sequence came from a man aged 65 to 79 with acute or convalescent COVID-19. J is TRBJ2-7 and V is TRBV30; 9 bases are shared with TRBD1. Sequencing was performed on peripheral blood. CDR3 loop: CAGKPPPGQGIYEQYF. CDR3 bases: TGTGCCGGAAAACCACCCCCGGGACAGGGAATCTACGAGCAGTACTTC.